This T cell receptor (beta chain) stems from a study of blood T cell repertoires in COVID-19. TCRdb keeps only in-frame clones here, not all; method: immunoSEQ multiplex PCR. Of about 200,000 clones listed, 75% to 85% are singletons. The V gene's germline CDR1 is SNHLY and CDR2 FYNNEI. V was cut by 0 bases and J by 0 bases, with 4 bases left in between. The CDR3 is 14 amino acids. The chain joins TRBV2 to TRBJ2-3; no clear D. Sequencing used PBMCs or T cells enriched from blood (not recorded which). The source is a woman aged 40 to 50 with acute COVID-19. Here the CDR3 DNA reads TGTGCCAGCAGTGAAGCGTCTAGCACAGATACGCAGTATTTT. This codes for CASSEASSTDTQYF.